Below are 27 T cell receptor beta chains sequenced from a single sample in a study of T-cell reconstitution after alpha-beta-depleted transplantation in children. Researchers prepared the TCRbeta library using unique molecular identifiers, the study reports. One entry per CDR3 protein results from TCRdb running MiXCR on the PCR reads. The sample has fewer than 750,000 distinct CDR3 sequences; over 20% are singletons. The sample was PBMCs, taken before TCRalphabeta/CD19-depleted stem cell transplant. The receptors here all came from a boy in the first two years of life with Wiskott-Aldrich syndrome, due to receive a stem cell transplant.

The rearrangement joins TRBV29-1 to TRBJ2-7; tentative D call: TRBD2 (5 bases). The CDR3 spans 13 residues. V lost 4 bases and J lost 1, with 11 bases in between. Germline loops: CDR1 SQVTM, CDR2 ANQGSEA. The CDR3 spells CSVGASGSYEQYF. CDR3 nucleotide sequence: TGCAGCGTTGGAGCGAGCGGTTCCTACGAGCAGTACTTC.

V is TRBV7-2 and J is TRBJ2-7; 8 nucleotides agree with TRBD1. Germline CDR1 SGHTA, CDR2 FQGNSA. V shed 1 base and J 4 bases; nucleotides not matched to a gene: 6. This CDR3 is 15 amino acids long. CDR3 DNA sequence: TGTGCCAGCAGCTTAGACAGGGGGACCCAGTACGAGCAGTACTTC. Amino acid sequence: CASSLDRGTQYEQYF.

This clonotype was seen more than once but under ten times. The rearrangement joins TRBV5-1 to TRBJ1-5, with 10 bases lining up with TRBD1. This CDR3 is built from 15 residues. Germline CDR1 reads SGHRS; CDR2 reads YFSETQ. With 0 bases clipped from V and 7 bases from J, the junction kept 4 bases outside the gene matches. The CDR3 protein is CASSLGDRGGQPQHF. CDR3 in DNA: TGCGCCAGCAGCTTGGGGGACAGGGGAGGCCAGCCCCAGCATTTT. The full variable domain, in which reference TRBV5-1 and TRBJ1-5 provide the parts outside the CDR3, is KAGVTQTPRYLIKTRGQQVTLSCSPISGHRSVSWYQQTPGQGLQFLFEYFSETQRNKGNFPGRFSGRQFSNSRSEMNVSTLELGDSALYLCASSLGDRGGQPQHFGDGTRLSIL.

This chain joins TRBV29-1 and TRBJ1-2; 8 bases are a match to TRBD1. This CDR3 comprises 13 residues. CDR1 is SQVTM, CDR2 ANQGSEA, per germline. The junction had 11 bases not matched to a gene; V was cut back by 6 bases and J by 8 bases. CDR3 sequence: CSVAATGEGGYTF. CDR3 nucleotides: TGCAGCGTGGCCGCGACAGGGGAAGGAGGCTACACCTTC. The full variable domain, completed using reference TRBV29-1 and TRBJ1-2, is SAVISQKPSRDICQRGTSLTIQCQVDSQVTMMFWYRQQPGQSLTLIATANQGSEATYESGFVIDKFPISRPNLTFSTLTVSNMSPEDSSIYLCSVAATGEGGYTFGSGTRLTVV.

The V and J genes are TRBV3-1 and TRBJ2-7; 7 positions agree with TRBD2. Trimming removed 0 bases from V and 7 bases from J; junction bases left unmatched: 6. The V gene's germline CDR1 is LGHDT and CDR2 YNNKEL (reference sequence). The CDR3 runs to 14 residues. In DNA form, the CDR3 reads TGTGCCAGCAGCCAAGATGTTGGCGGGGGTGAGCAGTACTTC. Residues: CASSQDVGGGEQYF.

Only a few counts were recorded for this clonotype. V gene TRBV5-1 combines with J gene TRBJ2-7; D gene uncertain. Per germline, CDR1 SGHRS and CDR2 YFSETQ. The CDR3 extends over 12 amino acids. Trimming pared 4 bases from V and 5 bases from J, leaving 10 bases between. CDR3 sequence (DNA): TGCGCCAGCAGCCTTGACATCCACGAGCAGTACTTC. Amino acid sequence: CASSLDIHEQYF.

The chain links TRBV20-1 to TRBJ2-7; possible D gene TRBD2, 7 bases. The CDR3 runs to 13 residues. The germline V gene has CDR1 DFQATT and CDR2 SNEGSKA (reference sequence). V lost 4 bases, J lost 3 bases, and 13 bases lay in between. CDR3 residues: CSATAGAGYEQYF. The CDR3, as DNA: TGCAGTGCTACCGCGGGGGCGGGCTACGAGCAGTACTTC.

The V gene is TRBV20-1, the J gene TRBJ2-1; 10 nucleotides line up with TRBD2. The CDR3 length is 15 residues. V was clipped by 6 bases and J by 2 bases; unmatched bases: 7. Germline V gene sequence: CDR1 DFQATT, CDR2 SNEGSKA (reference sequence). The CDR3 region has the DNA TGCAGTGCCAGAACTGGGACTAGCGCCTACAATGAGCAGTTCTTC. It specifies CSARTGTSAYNEQFF.

CDR3 coding DNA: TGTGCCTGGAGTGTTGGGGGTTACGGGACCCAGTACTTC. It yields the protein CAWSVGGYGTQYF. The chain uses TRBV30 and TRBJ2-5; either TRBD1 or TRBD2 may supply D (5 bases each). The CDR3 contains 13 residues. Germline V CDR1 and CDR2: GTSNPN, SVGIG (reference sequence). The V and J ends lost 0 bases and 7 bases respectively, with 12 bases between them.

The chain combines TRBV29-1 with TRBJ1-4; a weak D match, TRBD1 (6 bases). Germline CDR1 reads SQVTM; CDR2 reads ANQGSEA. The CDR3 is 13 amino acids. Between the trimmed V and J ends, which lost 7 bases and 7 bases, there was a span of 16 bases. The CDR3 DNA reads TGCAGCGCCGTGGGGGGGCGCGGTGAAAAACTGTTTTTT. It codes for CSAVGGRGEKLFF.

This clonotype appeared a few times. The chain links TRBV14 to TRBJ2-7; TRBD2 matches 7 bases. Losses at the gene ends were 3 bases for V and 0 bases for J; bases not matched to a gene: 5. Germline V gene lookup returns CDR1 SGHDN and CDR2 FVKESK. The CDR3 contains 15 residues. Written as DNA, the CDR3 is TGTGCCAGCAGCCATCTCACGGGAGGCTCCTACGAGCAGTACTTC. Its translation: CASSHLTGGSYEQYF.

The chain couples TRBV20-1 to TRBJ1-2, with D maybe TRBD1 (5 bases). The V gene lost 3 bases and the J gene lost 2 bases, with 10 bases spanning the gap. Germline values: CDR1 DFQATT, CDR2 SNEGSKA (reference sequence). This CDR3 comprises 13 residues. The DNA for the CDR3 is TGCAGTGCTAGGGGCCGGGGCAACTATGGCTACACCTTC. It codes for CSARGRGNYGYTF.

This clonotype was observed a handful of times. This rearrangement joins TRBV27 to TRBJ2-7; 13 bases fit TRBD2. The V and J ends lost 4 bases and 0 bases, in that order; junction bases with no gene match: 12. Germline lookup yields CDR1 MNHEY and CDR2 SMNVEV (reference sequence). The CDR3 length is 19 residues. This chain's CDR3 is CASSSLLAGGPRSSYEQYF. CDR3 nucleotide sequence: TGTGCCAGCAGTTCGTTACTAGCGGGAGGGCCGAGAAGCTCCTACGAGCAGTACTTC.

The CDR3 sequence is CASSPYRGNGYTF. The CDR3, as DNA: TGTGCCAGCAGTCCGTACAGGGGGAATGGCTACACCTTC. This chain uses TRBV27 with TRBJ1-2, with 8 nucleotides matching TRBD1. The CDR3 sequence is 13 residues long. Germline V gene data show CDR1 as MNHEY and CDR2 as SMNVEV (reference sequence). Trimming removed 5 bases from V and 6 bases from J; junction bases left unmatched: 5.

The chain uses TRBV15 and TRBJ1-1, with D unresolved. There are 16 residues in the CDR3. Between the trimmed V and J ends, which lost 1 base and 3 bases, there was a span of 15 bases. Germline V gene data show CDR1 as LNHNV and CDR2 as YYDKDF (reference sequence). The CDR3 protein is CATSRGREWGHTEAFF. CDR3 DNA: TGTGCCACCAGCAGAGGTAGGGAGTGGGGTCACACTGAAGCTTTCTTT. Supplemented by reference TRBV15 and TRBJ1-1, the full variable domain reads DAMVIQNPRYQVTQFGKPVTLSCSQTLNHNVMYWYQQKSSQAPKLLFHYYDKDFNNEADTPDNFQSRRPNTSFCFLDIRSPGLGDTAMYLCATSRGREWGHTEAFFGQGTRLTVV.

This clonotype was observed a handful of times. This chain links TRBV29-1 with TRBJ2-1, with D uncertain. With 1 base removed from V and 4 bases from J, the gap between germline ends came to 17 bases. CDR3 size: 16 residues. The germline V gene encodes CDR1 SQVTM and CDR2 ANQGSEA. CDR3 DNA sequence: TGCAGCGTTGAAGGACGTCAGAGAAGTTCATACAATGAGCAGTTCTTC. Translated: CSVEGRQRSSYNEQFF.

The chain has TRBV11-1 and TRBJ2-3; D perhaps matches TRBD2 (5 bases). With 1 base removed from V and 2 bases from J, the gap between germline ends came to 7 bases. CDR1 is SGHAT and CDR2 is FQDESV in the germline V gene (reference sequence). The CDR3 runs to 14 residues. The CDR3 DNA follows: TGTGCCAGCAGCTTAGGGGAGAACACAGATACGCAGTATTTT. Its protein is CASSLGENTDTQYF.

The chain employs TRBV5-1 and TRBJ2-1, with TRBD2 matching over 9 bases. Trimming at V came to 2 bases and at J to 4 bases, leaving 7 bases not matched to a gene. The CDR3 loop spans 16 amino acids. Germline V gives CDR1 SGHRS, CDR2 YFSETQ. The CDR3 DNA reads as TGCGCCAGCAGCTTAAGGGTAGCGGGAGAGTACAATGAGCAGTTCTTC. This codes for CASSLRVAGEYNEQFF.

The V call is TRBV15, the J call TRBJ2-1; 10 bases match TRBD2. Germline CDR1 reads LNHNV; CDR2 reads YYDKDF (reference sequence). V gave up 0 bases and J gave up 8 bases; unmatched junction bases: 7. The CDR3 length is 16 residues. Here the CDR3 DNA reads TGTGCCACCAGCAGAGATGCTAGCGGGAGAACGGATGAGCAGTTCTTC. It yields the protein CATSRDASGRTDEQFF. The full variable domain, completed using reference TRBV15 and TRBJ2-1, is DAMVIQNPRYQVTQFGKPVTLSCSQTLNHNVMYWYQQKSSQAPKLLFHYYDKDFNNEADTPDNFQSRRPNTSFCFLDIRSPGLGDTAMYLCATSRDASGRTDEQFFGPGTRLTVL.

J is TRBJ1-2 and V is TRBV12-3 or TRBV12-4; the D gene is possibly TRBD1 (6 bases). Trimming pared 7 bases from V and 4 bases from J, leaving 10 bases between. This CDR3 is built from 12 residues. The CDR3 sequence is CASTRGGYGYTF. CDR3 in DNA: TGTGCCAGCACCCGAGGGGGCTATGGCTACACCTTC.

This clonotype was counted between two and nine times. The rearrangement joins TRBV5-1 to TRBJ2-7, with 7 bases matching TRBD1. The CDR3 spans 15 residues. Losses at the gene ends were 0 bases for V and 6 bases for J; bases not matched to a gene: 9. CDR1 and CDR2 (germline): SGHRS, YFSETQ. CDR3 sequence (DNA): TGCGCCAGCAGCTTGGTCACAGGGGATATGCGCGAGCAGTACTTC. Amino acids: CASSLVTGDMREQYF.

This clonotype was observed a few times. The chain links TRBV4-1 to TRBJ2-1; 8 bases line up with TRBD2. With V trimmed by 1 base and J by 4 bases, 12 bases remained unmatched. CDR1 MGHRA and CDR2 YSYEKL come from the germline V gene. The CDR3 totals 18 residues. The CDR3 is CASSQASGTSGHYNEQFF. In DNA form, the CDR3 reads TGCGCCAGCAGCCAAGCTTCGGGAACTAGCGGACATTACAATGAGCAGTTCTTC.

The chain employs TRBV5-1 and TRBJ1-1; D perhaps matches TRBD1 (5 bases). Germline V gene lookup returns CDR1 SGHRS and CDR2 YFSETQ. The V end was cut by 6 bases, the J end by 1 base, with 13 bases between. There are 14 residues in the CDR3. The CDR3 sequence is CASKVGVQNTEAFF. The DNA of the CDR3 is TGCGCCAGCAAGGTAGGGGTACAGAACACTGAAGCTTTCTTT.

This chain uses TRBV5-1 with TRBJ2-3, with 9 bases aligning to TRBD1. The CDR3 extends over 14 amino acids. Trimming removed 4 bases from V and 5 bases from J; junction bases left unmatched: 5. Germline V gene lookup returns CDR1 SGHRS and CDR2 YFSETQ. The CDR3, as DNA: TGCGCCAGCAGCGACACAGGGGGCGAAGATACGCAGTATTTT. Its translation is CASSDTGGEDTQYF.

This rearrangement joins TRBV5-1 to TRBJ1-2, with D perhaps matching TRBD1 (6 bases). The V end was cut by 3 bases, the J end by 1 base, with 10 bases between. Germline values: CDR1 SGHRS, CDR2 YFSETQ. This CDR3 has 14 residues. This CDR3 reads CASSSDRRNYGYTF. CDR3 bases: TGCGCCAGCAGCTCGGACAGACGTAACTATGGCTACACCTTC. Full variable domain (rest looked up from reference TRBV5-1 and TRBJ1-2): KAGVTQTPRYLIKTRGQQVTLSCSPISGHRSVSWYQQTPGQGLQFLFEYFSETQRNKGNFPGRFSGRQFSNSRSEMNVSTLELGDSALYLCASSSDRRNYGYTFGSGTRLTVV.

The chain combines TRBV7-6 with TRBJ2-1, with TRBD2 identical over 8 bases. This CDR3 is built from 17 residues. V lost 2 bases to trimming and J lost 5 bases; unmatched junction nucleotides: 11. Germline V CDR1 and CDR2: SGHVS, FNYEAQ. The CDR3 protein is CASSLRPLGLADNEQFF. CDR3 bases: TGTGCCAGCAGCTTAAGACCCCTTGGACTAGCCGACAATGAGCAGTTCTTC.

The chain carries TRBV19 and TRBJ1-1, with TRBD1 matching over 9 bases. CDR1 is LNHDA and CDR2 is SQIVND in the germline V gene (reference sequence). V lost 7 bases, J lost 4 bases, and 7 bases stayed unmatched. The CDR3 consists of 14 residues. The CDR3 nucleotides read TGTGCCAGTACCACGGGACAGGGTTTCACTGAAGCTTTCTTT. This encodes CASTTGQGFTEAFF.